Listed below are T cell receptor beta chains from one sample, sequenced in a study of blood T cells in healthy people across ages. MiXCR was run by TCRdb on the 5' RACE reads, yielding one entry per CDR3 protein. This table holds around 1,500,000 distinct CDR3 sequences, around 39% found once. Sequencing was done on a sample of blood. Every receptor here comes from a woman aged 18-35 years in good health. The CDR3 runs from the conserved cysteine through the conserved F or W. The D gene is left open where the match is weak. Clone size, where shown, is once, few, many, or a class for clones that have expanded.

>TRBV19|TRBD2|TRBJ2-1|-
TGTGCCAGTAGTAGCGGGACTAGCATTTACAATGAGCAGTTCTTC
CASSSGTSIYNEQFF
>TRBV6-6|-|TRBJ2-2|-
TGTGCCGGACGAGGGTCGAACACCGGGGAGCTGTTTTTT
CAGRGSNTGELFF
>TRBV20-1|TRBD2|TRBJ2-1|few
TGCAGTGCTGGCGGGGGACTAGCGGGAGATGAGCAGTTCTTC
CSAGGGLAGDEQFF
>TRBV30|-|TRBJ2-7|once
TGTGCCTGGAGTGTACACCCAGTGACCTACGAGCAGTACTTC
CAWSVHPVTYEQYF
>TRBV7-9|TRBD1|TRBJ1-5|-
TGTGCCAGCAGCTTAGACACAGGGGGCGTCAGCAATCAGCCCCAGCATTTT
CASSLDTGGVSNQPQHF
>TRBV6-5|TRBD2|TRBJ2-7|few
TGTGCCAGCAGATGGACTAGGAATAACAATGAGCAGTACTTC
CASRWTRNNNEQYF
>TRBV11-2|-|TRBJ1-6|-
TGTGCCAGCAGCTCCGGGAACACAAATTCACCCCTCCACTTT
CASSSGNTNSPLHF
>TRBV24-1|-|TRBJ1-5|-
TGTGCCACCAGTGATTTGGGACATGGGGAGCTATTGCCCCAGCATTTT
CATSDLGHGELLPQHF
>TRBV3-1|TRBD1|TRBJ2-1|few
TGTGCCAGCAGCCAAACGTACGACAGGGGGTCCTACAATGAGCAGTTCTTC
CASSQTYDRGSYNEQFF
>TRBV7-2|TRBD2|TRBJ2-1|-
TGTGCCAGCAGCGTCCTAGCGGGAGGACAGTTCTTC
CASSVLAGGQFF
>TRBV7-9|TRBD1|TRBJ2-7|few
TGTGCCAGCAGCTCGGGACAGGCGATATCCTACGAGCAGTACTTC
CASSSGQAISYEQYF
>TRBV28|-|TRBJ1-2|-
TGTGCCAGCAGTTTTTTTTCGACAGTCTATGGCTACACCTTC
CASSFFSTVYGYTF
>TRBV7-2|-|TRBJ1-2|few
TGTGCCAGCAGCTTGAGGGAACAGGGCTACACCTTC
CASSLREQGYTF
>TRBV7-2|-|TRBJ2-7|-
TGTGCCAGCAGCGTGGAGGGACCCCTGTACGAGCAGTACTTC
CASSVEGPLYEQYF
>TRBV7-2|-|TRBJ1-1|-
TGTGCCAGCAGCCCGGGACTTGTGAGCGGCACTGAAGCTTTCTTT
CASSPGLVSGTEAFF
>TRBV7-2|-|TRBJ2-7|few
TGTGCCAGCACCTTCGAGGGGGGACTCAGCTCCTACGAGCAGTACTTC
CASTFEGGLSSYEQYF
>TRBV2|TRBD2|TRBJ2-1|-
TGTGCCAGCATTCCTGGGGGACTAGCGGGAGGCAATGAGCAGTTCTTC
CASIPGGLAGGNEQFF
>TRBV10-3|TRBD2|TRBJ2-1|few
TGTGCCAGCGAGAGCGGGCTAGCGGGACTCAATGAGCAGTTCTTC
CASESGLAGLNEQFF
>TRBV4-3|-|TRBJ2-7|-
TGCGCCAGCAGCCAAGGAGATGGGGCACCCTACGAGCAGTACTTC
CASSQGDGAPYEQYF
>TRBV3-1|-|TRBJ2-7|-
TGTGCCAGCAGCCGGTCCAATTGCGGGCAGTACTTC
CASSRSNCGQYF
>TRBV28|-|TRBJ1-4|-
TGTGCCAGTTTAGGGGGGTCCCGTGAAAAACTGTTTTTT
CASLGGSREKLFF
>TRBV5-1|-|TRBJ1-5|-
TGCGCCAGCAGCTTAAGCGAGGGCAATCAGCCCCAGCATTTT
CASSLSEGNQPQHF
>TRBV6-6|-|TRBJ2-1|-
TGTGCCAGCAGTTACAGCCGGGATGCGTTCTTC
CASSYSRDAFF
>TRBV5-1|TRBD1|TRBJ2-7|-
TGCGCCAGCAGCTTGGCCGCGACAGGGGACTACGAGCAGTACTTC
CASSLAATGDYEQYF